This T cell receptor beta chain is from a study of cytomegalovirus exposure and HLA in healthy donors. V trimming: 6 bases; J trimming: 10 bases; junction bases outside the gene matches: 7. Germline V gives CDR1 MDHEN, CDR2 SYDVKM. CDR3 length equals 14 residues. PCR used 60 Vbeta primers and 13 Jbeta primers. Produced via immunoSEQ multiplex PCR; TCRdb's table is partial and in-frame only. This table has 150,000 to 200,000 clones, roughly 80% appearing once. This clonotype was sampled from a man younger than 45 in good health and CMV-seronegative. This chain links TRBV28 with TRBJ1-4; 11 bases line up with TRBD1. Sequencing was carried out using PBMCs. CDR3 region: CASRTGTGGRKLFF. In DNA, the CDR3 is TGTGCCAGCAGGACCGGGACAGGGGGGCGAAAACTGTTTTTT.